This record looks at one T cell receptor beta chain sequence and its context. Only a few counts were recorded for this clone. Its antigen is still unknown. Qualities for individual bases were not recorded, and no much larger clone is one base off. The data were taken from a study of cytomegalovirus exposure and HLA in healthy donors (dated by TCRdb to 2015 to 2018). Concerning the study at large: An earlier analysis of under 600 of the donors reported 276 Gb of sequence data and approximately 110 million unique TCR beta sequences from 150 million to 200 million T cells. Among roughly 370 genotyped donors of the cohort, an average of approximately 230,000 unique TCR beta nucleotide sequences were sequenced per donor, roughly a sixth of them non-productive. Typing coverage varied by locus: roughly 629-630 donors for A, B, C, DRB1 and DQB1; 500 to 550 for DQA1; 600 to 610 for DPA1; more than 450 for DPB1. The later analysis used no new phenotypic data to find candidate immune exposures, relying instead on TCR beta sequences and their occurrence across donors. Every discovery cohort repertoire had been produced on one sequencing platform. Roughly five DR-DQ haplotypes were handled as single units for association and clustering, since linkage in the cohort was strong. Genome-wide SNP genotypes for about 65% of the 666 donors were used in a later genetic analysis, which treated that subset as a discovery cohort. HLA typing included class I and class II loci at four-digit resolution. To predict cytomegalovirus infection status, the study brought together high-throughput TCR immunosequencing, statistical association of individual TCRs with disease status, and machine learning. To decide whether each TCR beta V gene segment behaved as functional or pseudogenic, an earlier analysis of some 600 of the donors relied on high-throughput TCR beta sequencing. Donor age, sex, ethnicity and CMV serostatus were collected together with the repertoire data. A later analysis re-analyzed previously published TCR beta repertoires from 600 to 850 donors and added high-resolution HLA genotyping to study TCR occurrence patterns. A separate validation cohort of 90 to 150 different subjects was used in addition to the approximately 640-subject first cohort. Using immunosequencing, the study profiled T cell repertoires from 500 to 800 subjects and related those repertoires to cytomegalovirus serostatus. An early release that covered some 630 HLA-typed donors contained about 290 gigabases of sequencing data and 85 million to 100 million unique TCR sequences. Of the 300 to 500 genotyped donors, 75% to 85% were placed in the genetic ancestry cluster associated with self-reported Caucasian donors. The aim of the study was to test whether cataloging public T cell receptors could identify signatures of past pathogen exposure.

Libraries were made using the immunoSEQ multiplex PCR assay. The multiplex PCR relied on a mix of 60 forward primers for TCR Vbeta segments and 13 reverse primers for TCR Jbeta segments. A multiplex PCR assay on genomic DNA amplified the CDR3 region of rearranged TCR beta genes. The amplified TCR beta libraries were sequenced on the Illumina HiSeq System as 87-base-pair reads. On the study's bioinformatics: In a later analysis, tens of millions of unique TCR beta chains were counted across the approximately 640 repertoires, and roughly 11 million of these chains were shared by at least two donors. A nearest-neighbor algorithm error-corrected the raw reads and collapsed the reads into unique sequences, merging closely related sequences to remove PCR and sequencing errors. Alignment of CDR3 sequences to IMGT reference sequences was used to assign V, D and J gene segments. For a sequence to be retained, a match of at least six nucleotides to both a V gene segment and a J gene segment was required. Rearrangements were called productive when the CDR3 lacked stop codons and stayed in frame with V and J; all others were non-productive. Following IMGT convention, CDR3 was defined as the stretch from the second conserved V-encoded cysteine up to the conserved J-encoded phenylalanine. Sequences without an unambiguous match to a single V gene segment were excluded from the earlier analysis of approximately 600 of the donors. An earlier analysis of 450 to 650 of the donors called V segments functional above 56.7% productive rearrangements and segregating when the between-donor standard deviation exceeded 5%. To diagnose cytomegalovirus status from the catalog of TCR beta chain sequences, a statistical classification framework was built. A later analysis assigned V and J genes by comparing TCR nucleotide sequences with IMGT/GENE-DB human TR gene sequences. Using the TCRdist pipeline, a later analysis assigned CDR3 sequences along with most-parsimonious VDJ recombination scenarios. In a later analysis, every TCR beta chain was defined by the combination of its CDR3 amino acid sequence and its V-gene family, and reads without a unique V-gene family were dropped. To address suspected cross-contamination and a sequencing artifact, a later analysis removed roughly 640 highly shared, low-generation-probability nucleotide sequences. A later analysis calculated a clonal expansion index for each public chain from normalized within-repertoire ranks of inferred template counts. In a later analysis, generation probabilities were computed with a VDJ recombination model fitted to out-of-frame rearrangements, and the resulting probabilities were checked against IGoR. In a later analysis, hypergeometric tests were used to score TCR-TCR, TCR-HLA and TCR-CMV co-occurrence, with a repertoire-size bias correction applied to TCR pairs. In a later analysis, false discovery rates were estimated by permuting HLA or CMV assignments 20 times. In a later analysis, co-occurring TCRs were grouped with DBSCAN, and TCRdist sequence similarity was added when clustering was performed within HLA-allele-positive subsets. Repertoires with fewer than 30,000 or more than 120,000 public chains were left out of co-occurrence clustering, as were several repertoires with anomalous nucleotide sharing. In its TCRdb copy, this immuneACCESS table keeps in-frame sequences only and misses some clones. Where compared with another copy, unresolved V genes explain less than half of these, and the others have no known cause. V, J and clone size reflect that table, while D and trimming were determined from the DNA. Here the sample has 90,000 to 120,000 clones; over 70% occur a single time. More than 2% of the sample belongs to the ten largest clones.

For this chain, trimming is 7 bases at the V end and 1 base at the J end, and the number of junction bases without a gene match is 5. The CDR3 goes from the cysteine to the phenylalanine over 14 residues. CDR3 DNA is the only sequence kept; it has 42 bases, read in frame from the first base. From the germline V gene, CDR1 is MNHEY and CDR2 is SVGAGI. The cohort comprised under 700 healthy bone marrow donors. At the time of sampling, all cohort members were nominally healthy, though unrecorded immune exposures were likely present. The donor was CMV seronegative and was included in the group of about 350 seronegative cohort members. A peripheral blood sample was provided by each donor, and peripheral blood mononuclear cells were used for TCR beta sequencing. Genomic DNA was extracted from the blood cell samples with the Qiagen DNeasy Blood Extraction Kit. Broader findings and caveats from the paper: Fewer than 20 rarely observed V segments, including chromosome 9 orphons, were excluded from the earlier analysis of about 610 of the donors because counts were too low. The study gave a list of 150 to 200 TCR beta chains associated with cytomegalovirus. Most CMV-associated TCR beta chains appeared to be HLA-restricted in a later analysis, and the HLA associations seemed to be driven largely by CMV exposure. Because the 87-base-pair reads could not distinguish some IMGT-functional V segments, including TRBV6-2 and TRBV6-3, those segments were excluded. The presence/absence analyses assumed that sequencing depth was roughly uniform across donors, and that assumption may not be true. Cytomegalovirus status was reported to be diagnosed by the classifier with high specificity and sensitivity in both the original and validation cohorts. Three of the identified cytomegalovirus-associated TCR beta chains were confirmed in vitro to be specific for cytomegalovirus antigens. The authors suggested that the approach could potentially be generalized to other disease states and immunological phenotypes. An association between a missense DCLRE1C variant and V-gene and J-gene trimming of TCR beta chains was found in a later genetic analysis and replicated in an independent cohort. An earlier analysis of around 600 of the donors showed that most TCR beta V segments appeared in productive rearrangements either about 90% or about 30% of the time, which broadly matched IMGT annotations. While some public TCRs were present in many individuals, most TCR sequences turned up only very rarely across donors. Assigning TCR associations to individual alleles was difficult when HLA alleles, especially DR and DQ, strongly co-occurred. In this cohort, only TCR beta chains were sequenced, and detectable features were limited by the absence of alpha or paired-chain data. According to a later genetic analysis, donors in an Asian-associated ancestry cluster had fewer N-insertions in productive TCRs than the roughly 660-donor mean. In a later analysis, 16,951 TCR beta sequences were associated with specific HLA alleles at a false discovery rate of 0.05. The only immune exposure information available for the cohort was CMV serostatus. Correlated functional status among segregating V segments might be attributable to linkage disequilibrium, but an unknown experimental factor could not be ruled out. The sequencing pipeline was judged likely to have produced a cluster of highly shared sequence variants as a technical artifact. Because some donors lacked HLA typing at each locus, the association tests relied only on the typed subset. In a later analysis, the rate of TCR association differed among HLA loci, with DRB1 alleles having the most associated TCRs and HLA-C alleles having the fewest. Compared with equally common non-associated chains, HLA-associated TCR beta chains in a later analysis were more clonally expanded and had lower generation probabilities. A later analysis reported that several top co-occurrence clusters appeared linked to parvovirus B19, influenza, CMV and Epstein-Barr virus. A further reported finding was that TCR beta sequences accurately predicted the HLA-A and HLA-B alleles for most subjects in the first cohort.

The sequenced sample was PBMCs. The sequence was obtained from a man under 40 in good health and CMV-seronegative. The sequence links TRBV6-5 to TRBJ1-1, with 8 bases aligning to TRBD1. The nucleotide sequence is given as TGTGCCAGCATCCAGGGGGCTGCGAACACTGAAGCTTTCTTT. Its protein reads: CASIQGAANTEAFF.